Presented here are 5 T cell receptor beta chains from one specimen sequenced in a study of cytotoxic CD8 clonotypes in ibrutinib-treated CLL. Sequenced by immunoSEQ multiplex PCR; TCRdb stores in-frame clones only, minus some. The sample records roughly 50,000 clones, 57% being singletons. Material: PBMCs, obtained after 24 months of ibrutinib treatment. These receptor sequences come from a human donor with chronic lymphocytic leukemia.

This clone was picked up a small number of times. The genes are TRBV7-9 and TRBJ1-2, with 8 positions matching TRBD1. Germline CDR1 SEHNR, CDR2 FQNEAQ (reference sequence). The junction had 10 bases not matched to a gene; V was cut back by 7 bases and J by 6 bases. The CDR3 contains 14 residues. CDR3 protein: CASTKRGQEDGYTF. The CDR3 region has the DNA TGTGCCAGCACCAAAAGGGGACAGGAGGATGGCTACACCTTC.

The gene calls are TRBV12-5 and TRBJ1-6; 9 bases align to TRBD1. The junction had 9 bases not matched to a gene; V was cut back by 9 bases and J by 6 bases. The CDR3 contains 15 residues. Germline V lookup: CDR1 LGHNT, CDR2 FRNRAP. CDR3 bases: TGTGCTAGCGGGACAGGGAACGGGGTTAATTCACCCCTCCACTTT. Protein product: CASGTGNGVNSPLHF.

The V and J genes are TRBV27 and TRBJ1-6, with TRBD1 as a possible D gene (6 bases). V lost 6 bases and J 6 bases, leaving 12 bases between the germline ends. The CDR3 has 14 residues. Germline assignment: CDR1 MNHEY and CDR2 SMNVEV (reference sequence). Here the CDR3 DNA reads TGTGCCAGCAGCCGGGACAAGGGTAATTCACCCCTCCACTTT. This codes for CASSRDKGNSPLHF.

The CDR3 region is CASSTKGGRETQYF. For the CDR3, the DNA is TGTGCCAGCAGCACCAAGGGGGGGAGAGAGACCCAGTACTTC. The chain couples TRBV5-4 to TRBJ2-5; a possible D gene is TRBD2 (7 bases). Germline CDR1 and CDR2: SGHNT and YYREEE (reference sequence). The V gene lost 4 bases and the J gene lost 4 bases, with 14 bases spanning the gap. The CDR3 runs 14 residues.

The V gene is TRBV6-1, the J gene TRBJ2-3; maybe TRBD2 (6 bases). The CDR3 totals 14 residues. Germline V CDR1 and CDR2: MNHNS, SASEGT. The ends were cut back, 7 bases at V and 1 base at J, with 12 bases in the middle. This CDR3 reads CASISASGTDTQYF. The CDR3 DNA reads TGTGCCAGCATATCGGCTAGCGGCACAGATACGCAGTATTTT.